The following is a TCR beta chain sequence with its context. The antigen is undetermined. This sample was taken from a study of T cell repertoires in cytomegalovirus infection. Turning to the study itself: Matching HLA type and CMV infection were both indicated by public TCR beta signatures.

The V gene lost 4 bases and the J gene lost 3 bases, with 9 bases spanning the gap. Germline V gene lookup returns CDR1 SGHDN and CDR2 FVKESK. The CDR3 length is 13 residues. In TCRdb, the reads were re-called with MiXCR into one record per CDR3 protein. This sample carries 740,000 or so distinct CDR3 sequences, approximately 40% of them seen once, and the ten largest clones take roughly 2.9%. Study-wide results and limits: Individuals carrying CMV plus the relevant HLA were identified by cumulative frequency of public TCR beta families. There were HLA-C-restricted CMV-specific TCR beta clonotypes dominating the ex vivo response.

Sequencing input: PBMCs. The clonotype comes from a human donor in good health (CMV status not recorded). Some clones in this sample may be carry-over from other donors' samples. The V call is TRBV14, the J call TRBJ1-2; the D is unclear. CDR3 nucleotides: TGTGCCAGCAGCCCGGAACTGTACTATGGCTACACCTTC. Amino acid sequence: CASSPELYYGYTF.